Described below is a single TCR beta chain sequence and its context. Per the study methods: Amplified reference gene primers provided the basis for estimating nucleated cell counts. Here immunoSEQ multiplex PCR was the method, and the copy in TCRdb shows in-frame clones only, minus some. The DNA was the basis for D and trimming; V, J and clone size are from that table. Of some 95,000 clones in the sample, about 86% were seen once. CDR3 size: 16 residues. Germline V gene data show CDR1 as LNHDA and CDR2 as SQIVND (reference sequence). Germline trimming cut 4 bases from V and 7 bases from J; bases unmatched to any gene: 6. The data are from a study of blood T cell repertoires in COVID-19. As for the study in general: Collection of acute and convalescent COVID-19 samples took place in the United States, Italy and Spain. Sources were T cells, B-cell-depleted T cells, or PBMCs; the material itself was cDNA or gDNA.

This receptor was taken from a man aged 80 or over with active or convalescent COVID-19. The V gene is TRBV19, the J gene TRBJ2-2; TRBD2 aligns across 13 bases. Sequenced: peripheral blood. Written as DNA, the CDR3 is TGTGCCAGTAGTACCGGACTAGCGGGAGTTGGCGGGGAGCTGTTTTTT. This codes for CASSTGLAGVGGELFF.